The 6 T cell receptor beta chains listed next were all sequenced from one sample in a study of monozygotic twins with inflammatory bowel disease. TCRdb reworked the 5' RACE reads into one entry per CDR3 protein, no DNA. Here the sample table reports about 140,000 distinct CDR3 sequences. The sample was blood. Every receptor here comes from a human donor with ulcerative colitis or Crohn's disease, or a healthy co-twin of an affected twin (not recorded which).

This chain's CDR3 is CASGLVPDGTASTDTQYF. The V call is TRBV12-5, the J call TRBJ2-3. This CDR3 has 18 residues. Germline V gene sequence: CDR1 LGHNT, CDR2 FRNRAP.

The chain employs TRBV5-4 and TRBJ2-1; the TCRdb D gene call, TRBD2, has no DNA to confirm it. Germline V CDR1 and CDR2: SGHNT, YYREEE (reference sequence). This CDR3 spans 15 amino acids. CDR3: CASSLGLAGENEQFF.

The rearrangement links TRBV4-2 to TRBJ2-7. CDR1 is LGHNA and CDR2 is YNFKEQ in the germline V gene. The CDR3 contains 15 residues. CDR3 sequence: CASSQDRVIYYEQYF.

The CDR3 protein is CAWSTKLLGGLRDTQYF. The chain combines TRBV30 with TRBJ2-3; TCRdb indicates TRBD1, and absent DNA this call remains unverified. The CDR3 is made up of 17 amino acids. Germline V gene data show CDR1 as GTSNPN and CDR2 as SVGIG (reference sequence). Full variable domain (missing parts from reference TRBV30 and TRBJ2-3): SQTIHQWPATLVQPVGSPLSLECTVEGTSNPNLYWYRQAAGRGLQLLFYSVGIGQISSEVPQNLSASRPQDRQFILSSKKLLLSDSGFYLCAWSTKLLGGLRDTQYFGPGTRLTVL.

The CDR3 here is CRTRSTRSEGLYGYTF. The rearrangement joins TRBV20-1 to TRBJ1-2. The CDR3 is made up of 16 amino acids. The germline V gene encodes CDR1 DFQATT and CDR2 SNEGSKA (reference sequence).

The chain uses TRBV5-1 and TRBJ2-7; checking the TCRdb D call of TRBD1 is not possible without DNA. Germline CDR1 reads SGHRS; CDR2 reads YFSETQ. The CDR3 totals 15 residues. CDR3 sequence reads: CASSVALGAVDEQYF.